By share, the clone carrying this TCR beta chain ranks as medium-sized. Its antigen is not identified. This CDR3 region has 16 residues. Germline V lookup: CDR1 SGHVS, CDR2 FQNEAQ. Unmatched junction bases numbered 9, after V lost 4 bases and J lost 4 bases. The libraries were made with immunoSEQ version 4 in survey mode. The repertoire was sequenced with immunoSEQ multiplex PCR; TCRdb's copy has only in-frame clones and lacks some. This table has under 40,000 clones, roughly 71% appearing once. The data derive from a study of persistence of HIV-infected CD4 T cells. Overlapping HIV-1 Gag 15-mer peptides at 0.8 to 1 ug per peptide per mL were used. Responding CD4+ T cells were sorted by upregulation of both CD40 ligand and CD69. PBMCs were depleted of CD8+ T cells before stimulation.

The TCR sequence derives from an adult man with HIV who was CMV-seropositive. The specimen comprised CD4+ T cells sorted from PBMCs after approximately 19-hour stimulation, sampled from a patient who received antiretroviral therapy. The V call is TRBV7-8, the J call TRBJ1-1; 10 positions match TRBD1. The CDR3 nucleotides read TGTGCCAGCAGCTCCTCCGGGACAGGGGTCCGCACTGAAGCTTTCTTT. Translated: CASSSSGTGVRTEAFF.